The sequence of this TCR beta chain was determined in a study of blood T cell repertoires in COVID-19. Overall study context: Both acute and convalescent COVID-19 samples were obtained from the United States, Italy and Spain. T cells, B-cell-depleted T cells, or PBMCs supplied cDNA or gDNA.

In the authors' methods: Estimates of nucleated cell counts were drawn from the amplification of reference gene primers. TCRdb keeps only in-frame clones here, not all; method: immunoSEQ multiplex PCR. Clone size and V and J calls were adopted from that table, with D and trimming inferred from the DNA. Of under 200,000 clones in the sample, around 80% were seen once. This CDR3 is built from 13 residues. V lost 2 bases to trimming and J lost 9 bases, with 14 bases between them. CDR1 and CDR2 (germline): SGHRS, YFSETQ. This clonotype was sampled from a woman of 80 years or more with active or convalescent COVID-19. Sequenced material: peripheral blood. This rearrangement joins TRBV5-1 to TRBJ1-1, with D perhaps TRBD1 (5 bases). CDR3 sequence (DNA): TGCGCCAGCAGCTTAGACAGTGCCCTCCAAGCTTTCTTT. Its protein is CASSLDSALQAFF.